A single sample is the source of the 32 T cell receptor beta chains below, sequenced in a study of neoadjuvant anti-PD-1 for oral cavity cancer. Time point defined: after neoadjuvant nivolumab, at surgical resection. TCRdb's copy holds only in-frame clones and misses some; the assay was immunoSEQ multiplex PCR. The profile shows around 8,000 clones, 62% of them singletons. Sequenced material: PBMCs, taken after nivolumab (anti-PD-1) treatment. These receptors came from a person between 40 and 80 years old with oral cavity squamous cell carcinoma.

A few counts support this clone. The chain is built from TRBV7-9 and TRBJ1-6; 8 bases match TRBD1. J was trimmed by 7 bases and V by 4 bases; bases with no gene match: 9. Germline assignment: CDR1 SEHNR and CDR2 FQNEAQ (reference sequence). The CDR3 has 16 residues. The CDR3 DNA follows: TGTGCCAGCAGCTCTGGACAGGGAAGGTTCAATTCACCCCTCCACTTT. Translation gives CASSSGQGRFNSPLHF.

The J gene is TRBJ1-4, the V gene TRBV2, with TRBD1 identical over 7 bases. Unmatched junction bases numbered 9, after V lost 8 bases and J lost 3 bases. Germline CDR1 reads SNHLY; CDR2 reads FYNNEI. This CDR3 is 15 amino acids long. As DNA, the CDR3 is TGTGCCAGCCACAGGGGCGGAAGGGCTAATGAAAAACTGTTTTTT. It encodes CASHRGGRANEKLFF.

The chain uses TRBV15 and TRBJ1-4; D not resolved. The germline V gene has CDR1 LNHNV and CDR2 YYDKDF (reference sequence). Trimming left V 0 bases short and J 2 bases short, with 7 bases between. The CDR3 is made up of 15 amino acids. The CDR3 loop is CATSRDVLTNEKLFF. In DNA form, the CDR3 reads TGTGCCACCAGCAGAGATGTATTGACTAATGAAAAACTGTTTTTT.

J is TRBJ1-1 and V is TRBV10-1, with D possibly being TRBD1 (5 bases). CDR3 length equals 15 residues. With 2 bases removed from V and 3 bases from J, the gap between germline ends came to 13 bases. Germline CDR1 reads WNHNN; CDR2 reads SYGVQD (reference sequence). The CDR3 region is CASSERGGRDTEAFF. The DNA for the CDR3 is TGCGCCAGCAGTGAGCGGGGGGGACGGGACACTGAAGCTTTCTTT.

This clone was seen more than once but under ten times. This chain's CDR3 is CASSPFSLQETQYF. The CDR3, as DNA: TGTGCCAGCAGCCCCTTCAGTCTTCAAGAGACCCAGTACTTC. V usage is TRBV5-6 and J usage is TRBJ2-5, with no clear D. Germline assignment: CDR1 SGHDT and CDR2 YYEEEE. The CDR3 is made up of 14 amino acids. V was pared by 4 bases and J by 2 bases, with 12 bases between.

The CDR3 region has the DNA TGCAGCGTTGGCGAGGGAGCCGGCGAGCAGTACTTC. Its translation is CSVGEGAGEQYF. J is TRBJ2-7 and V is TRBV29-1; maybe TRBD2 (5 bases). The CDR3 has 12 residues. The V gene lost 4 bases and the J gene lost 6 bases, with 13 bases spanning the gap. Germline V CDR1 and CDR2: SQVTM, ANQGSEA.

V is TRBV6-5 and J is TRBJ2-1, with 13 positions matching TRBD2. Trimming at V came to 6 bases and at J to 4 bases, leaving 0 bases not matched to a gene. The CDR3 consists of 14 residues. CDR1 and CDR2 (germline): MNHEY, SVGAGI. The CDR3 is CASRTSGGYNEQFF. As DNA, the CDR3 is TGTGCCAGCAGGACTAGCGGGGGGTACAATGAGCAGTTCTTC.

The V gene is TRBV5-4, the J gene TRBJ2-3, with 9 nucleotides matching TRBD2. Looked up from germline, CDR1 is SGHNT and CDR2 is YYREEE (reference sequence). This CDR3 is built from 16 residues. The junction had 8 bases not matched to a gene; V was cut back by 2 bases and J by 4 bases. The CDR3 coding sequence is TGTGCCAGCAGCTTCGGACGCGGGGGGGCATCAGATACGCAGTATTTT. Its translation is CASSFGRGGASDTQYF. The full variable domain, completed using reference TRBV5-4 and TRBJ2-3, is ETGVTQSPTHLIKTRGQQVTLRCSSQSGHNTVSWYQQALGQGPQFIFQYYREEENGRGNFPPRFSGLQFPNYSSELNVNALELDDSALYLCASSFGRGGASDTQYFGPGTRLTVL.

The J gene is TRBJ2-7, the V gene TRBV5-4; TRBD2 aligns across 11 bases. The CDR3 loop spans 15 amino acids. V lost 4 bases to trimming and J lost 2 bases; unmatched junction nucleotides: 5. Germline values: CDR1 SGHNT, CDR2 YYREEE (reference sequence). The chain's CDR3 is CASSTGLAGAYEQYF. The CDR3 region has the DNA TGTGCCAGCAGCACTGGACTAGCGGGCGCCTACGAGCAGTACTTC.

This clone was seen a handful of times. The chain couples TRBV15 to TRBJ1-4; D might be TRBD1 (6 bases). In germline, CDR1 is LNHNV, CDR2 YYDKDF (reference sequence). This CDR3 comprises 14 residues. Trimming took 3 bases from V and 5 from J, leaving 10 bases between them. In DNA form, the CDR3 reads TGTGCCACCAGCAGGGGACAAGAGAATGAAAAACTGTTTTTT. Translated, it gives CATSRGQENEKLFF.

The V call is TRBV5-1, the J call TRBJ2-3, with 8 nucleotides matching TRBD1. Germline V gives CDR1 SGHRS, CDR2 YFSETQ. This CDR3 is 15 amino acids long. V trimming: 0 bases; J trimming: 0 bases; junction bases outside the gene matches: 0. The CDR3 sequence is CASSLAGGSTDTQYF. For the CDR3, the DNA is TGCGCCAGCAGCTTGGCAGGGGGCAGCACAGATACGCAGTATTTT.

This chain uses TRBV10-1 with TRBJ2-7; TRBD2 might be the D (6 bases). Germline V gene data show CDR1 as WNHNN and CDR2 as SYGVQD (reference sequence). The CDR3 length is 20 residues. V lost 9 bases and J 1 base, leaving 34 bases between the germline ends. CDR3 DNA: TGCGCCAGACCCTACCGGGGGATCTGCTCTCGTCCGAATCTATCCTACGAGCAGTACTTC. Its translation: CARPYRGICSRPNLSYEQYF.

This clone was seen once. The genes are TRBV9 and TRBJ2-3; 7 bases fit TRBD2. CDR1 is SGDLS, CDR2 YYNGEE, per germline. V lost 1 base and J lost 3; bases outside the gene matches: 8. The CDR3 spans 16 residues. The chain's CDR3 is CASSVSFRGVTDTQYF. The CDR3, as DNA: TGTGCCAGCAGCGTAAGTTTCCGGGGGGTGACAGATACGCAGTATTTT.

This chain uses TRBV11-2 with TRBJ2-1, with unresolved D. In germline, CDR1 is SGHAT, CDR2 FQNNGV. V was trimmed by 7 bases and J by 7 bases, leaving 8 bases between them. This CDR3 is 11 amino acids long. Written as DNA, the CDR3 is TGTGCCAGCACCCAATTAAATGAGCAGTTCTTC. This sequence encodes CASTQLNEQFF.

The chain links TRBV11-2 to TRBJ2-2, with 7 bases that match TRBD1. CDR1 is SGHAT and CDR2 is FQNNGV in the germline V gene. CDR3 length: 16 amino acids. The V and J ends lost 4 bases and 3 bases, in that order; junction bases with no gene match: 8. This CDR3 is CASSSGQSSDTGELFF. In nucleotides, the CDR3 is TGTGCCAGCAGCTCGGGACAGTCAAGCGACACCGGGGAGCTGTTTTTT.

The chain links TRBV5-6 to TRBJ1-2; TRBD1 matches 9 bases. Germline V gives CDR1 SGHDT, CDR2 YYEEEE. J gave up 8 bases and V 2 bases, and 10 bases lay outside the gene matches. The CDR3 extends over 15 amino acids. CDR3 protein: CASSFRDRVSVGYTF. Here the CDR3 DNA reads TGTGCCAGCAGCTTCCGGGACAGGGTATCGGTGGGCTACACCTTC.

The chain is built from TRBV19 and TRBJ2-7; the D gene is possibly TRBD1 (5 bases). The V and J ends lost 4 bases and 0 bases respectively, with 10 bases between them. This CDR3 is built from 14 residues. Germline-derived CDR1 and CDR2 are LNHDA and SQIVND (reference sequence). CDR3 sequence (DNA): TGTGCCAGTAGTAACAGGATTAGCTCCTACGAGCAGTACTTC. It is translated as CASSNRISSYEQYF.

The rearrangement uses TRBV7-9 and TRBJ1-5; the D gene is possibly TRBD1 (6 bases). This CDR3 comprises 15 residues. V dropped 4 bases and J dropped 3 bases, with 13 bases sitting between them. CDR1 and CDR2 from the germline V gene are SEHNR and FQNEAQ (reference sequence). The CDR3 loop reads CASSSNQGINQPQHF. Here the CDR3 DNA reads TGTGCCAGCAGCTCTAATCAGGGGATCAATCAGCCCCAGCATTTT. Looking up the rest from reference TRBV7-9 and TRBJ1-5 gives the full variable domain: DTGVSQNPRHKITKRGQNVTFRCDPISEHNRLYWYRQTLGQGPEFLTYFQNEAQLEKSRLLSDRFSAERPKGSFSTLEIQRTEQGDSAMYLCASSSNQGINQPQHFGDGTRLSIL.

This clone turned up a few times. The chain carries TRBV5-4 and TRBJ1-4; D might be TRBD1 (5 bases). The V end lost 4 bases, the J end lost 4 bases, and 14 bases lay between the germline ends. Germline V CDR1 and CDR2: SGHNT, YYREEE (reference sequence). CDR3 length: 15 residues. Written as DNA, the CDR3 is TGTGCCAGCAGCCCGGCGGGGCGCAGTAATGAAAAACTGTTTTTT. It yields the protein CASSPAGRSNEKLFF.

The J gene is TRBJ1-1, the V gene TRBV18; no firm D call. The germline V gene encodes CDR1 KGHSH and CDR2 LQKENI. The V end lost 2 bases, the J end lost 1 base, and 8 bases lay between the germline ends. This CDR3 region has 14 residues. The DNA for the CDR3 is TGTGCCAGCTCACCAGGCGCAGAGAACACTGAAGCTTTCTTT. Its protein is CASSPGAENTEAFF.

J is TRBJ1-3 and V is TRBV7-9; D is perhaps TRBD1 (6 bases). Deletions cut 1 base from V and 8 bases from J, with 12 bases between. The V gene's germline CDR1 is SEHNR and CDR2 FQNEAQ (reference sequence). The CDR3 consists of 14 residues. CDR3 residues: CASSLDGRGDTIYF. The CDR3 DNA reads as TGTGCCAGCAGCTTAGATGGCAGGGGAGACACCATATATTTT.

V usage is TRBV29-1 and J usage is TRBJ1-1; possible D gene TRBD1, 6 bases. V gave up 6 bases and J gave up 10 bases, with 15 bases separating them. This CDR3 is 11 amino acids long. Germline CDR1 and CDR2: SQVTM and ANQGSEA. CDR3 bases: TGCAGCGTGACGCAGGGGCTAGGAGCTTTCTTT. It codes for CSVTQGLGAFF.

This chain uses TRBV7-2 with TRBJ2-3; a possible D gene is TRBD2 (6 bases). V lost 2 bases and J lost 0, with 12 bases in between. This CDR3 has 16 amino acids. Germline lookup yields CDR1 SGHTA and CDR2 FQGNSA. The CDR3 DNA reads as TGTGCCAGCAGCTTAAGTGGAGGGTCGAGCACAGATACGCAGTATTTT. Amino acids: CASSLSGGSSTDTQYF.

The V and J genes are TRBV11-2 and TRBJ1-2; D is unclear. CDR1 is SGHAT and CDR2 is FQNNGV in the germline V gene. This CDR3 spans 13 amino acids. Trimming removed 6 bases at V and 8 bases at J, with 16 bases between. Written as DNA, the CDR3 is TGTGCCAGCAGTATAGGCTCGGGGTTAGGCTACACCTTC. The encoded protein is CASSIGSGLGYTF.

The CDR3 here is CSGLWAEAFF. The CDR3 DNA is TGCAGCGGGCTCTGGGCTGAAGCTTTCTTT. The chain links TRBV29-1 to TRBJ1-1; no clear D. CDR3 length: 10 amino acids. V was trimmed by 7 bases and J by 6 bases, leaving 9 bases between them. Looked up from germline, CDR1 is SQVTM and CDR2 is ANQGSEA.

The sample holds a few counts of this clone. The rearrangement uses TRBV7-9 and TRBJ1-2, with 7 bases matching TRBD1. Germline CDR1 SEHNR, CDR2 FQNEAQ (reference sequence). V shed 5 bases, J shed 4 bases, and the junction held 13 bases outside the gene matches. The CDR3 runs to 16 residues. For the CDR3, the DNA is TGTGCCAGCAGCCCGAAAAGGGGGCCATCTTCCTATGGCTACACCTTC. Translation: CASSPKRGPSSYGYTF.

This clone was counted only a few times. J is TRBJ1-2 and V is TRBV14, with D unclear. This CDR3 spans 14 amino acids. Deletions cut 1 base from V and 3 bases from J, with 9 bases between. Per the germline V gene, CDR1 is SGHDN and CDR2 is FVKESK. The CDR3 region has the DNA TGTGCCAGCAGCCAAGGTTCCGGTTACTATGGCTACACCTTC. Its protein product is CASSQGSGYYGYTF.

There are a few counts of this clone. The chain has TRBV29-1 and TRBJ2-1; D perhaps matches TRBD1 (5 bases). Trimming pared 7 bases from V and 0 bases from J, leaving 10 bases between. Germline assignment: CDR1 SQVTM and CDR2 ANQGSEA. The CDR3 length is 13 residues. The CDR3 region has the DNA TGCAGCGGATGGACAAGCTCCTACAATGAGCAGTTCTTC. The encoded protein is CSGWTSSYNEQFF.

This clone is a singleton in its sample. This rearrangement joins TRBV19 to TRBJ1-2, with TRBD1 as a possible D gene (5 bases). Germline lookup yields CDR1 LNHDA and CDR2 SQIVND (reference sequence). CDR3 length: 14 amino acids. Trimming took off 10 bases at V and 5 bases at J, with 20 bases between the two ends. In nucleotides, the CDR3 is TGTGCCACCTGGAGAACGGGGGTGGGGTATGGCTACACCTTC. Protein sequence: CATWRTGVGYGYTF.

The chain has TRBV4-3 and TRBJ2-2; no clear D gene. The CDR3 loop spans 14 amino acids. V gave up 8 bases and J gave up 1 base, with 11 bases separating them. The V gene's germline CDR1 is LGHNA and CDR2 YSLEER. The CDR3 region has the DNA TGCGCCAGCCGCCGTTTAGGGAACACCGGGGAGCTGTTTTTT. Translation gives CASRRLGNTGELFF.

V is TRBV6-6 and J is TRBJ1-4, with D perhaps TRBD1 (5 bases). The CDR3 contains 12 residues. The germline V gene encodes CDR1 MNHNY and CDR2 SVGAGI (reference sequence). V lost 8 bases and J lost 10, with 14 bases in between. CDR3 protein: CASSRVLLKLFF. DNA for the CDR3: TGTGCCAGCTCCAGGGTTTTATTAAAACTGTTTTTT.

This clone was counted between two and nine times. The chain carries TRBV19 and TRBJ1-1, with D uncertain. Germline-derived CDR1 and CDR2 are LNHDA and SQIVND (reference sequence). The CDR3 loop spans 16 amino acids. V was pared by 6 bases and J by 4 bases, with 21 bases between. CDR3 region: CASSTGLLGWGTEAFF. The CDR3 DNA reads as TGTGCCAGTAGCACCGGGCTCCTGGGTTGGGGCACTGAAGCTTTCTTT.